The rows below give T cell receptor beta chains drawn from one sample of a study of identical twins. TCRdb re-called the 5' RACE reads with MiXCR, one entry per CDR3 protein. The sample comprises about 240,000 distinct CDR3 sequences, 12% of which are singletons, and more than 3.5% rests with the top ten. These data were also reused for a study on yellow fever vaccine responses in identical twins.

Sequencing was done on a sample of memory (CD45RO+) T cells sorted from blood. Receptor source: a young woman in good health. Each CDR3 is given with its conserved first and last residue. Fields, in order: V gene, clone size, J gene, D gene, CDR3 DNA, CDR3 protein. The D gene is left open where the match is weak. Some rows mark clone size as missing; the rest say once, few, many or name a class of expanded clone.

v_call: TRBV11-2; clone_size: few; j_call: TRBJ2-7; d_call: .; cdr3_nt: TGTGCCAGCAGCTTAGTAAGGGGGAAAGCCTACGAGCAGTACTTC; cdr3_aa: CASSLVRGKAYEQYF
v_call: TRBV18; clone_size: .; j_call: TRBJ2-1; d_call: TRBD2; cdr3_nt: TGTGCCAGCTCACCAGCCCTCGGGGGGGCAAATGAGCAGTTCTTC; cdr3_aa: CASSPALGGANEQFF
v_call: TRBV18; clone_size: many; j_call: TRBJ2-1; d_call: TRBD1; cdr3_nt: TGTGCCAGCTCACCGAGACAGGGGTTGGACAATGAGCAGTTCTTC; cdr3_aa: CASSPRQGLDNEQFF
v_call: TRBV18; clone_size: .; j_call: TRBJ2-1; d_call: TRBD2; cdr3_nt: TGTGCCAGCTTATCTAGCGGGGGGGCCAACTACAATGAGCAGTTCTTC; cdr3_aa: CASLSSGGANYNEQFF
v_call: TRBV30; clone_size: .; j_call: TRBJ1-5; d_call: .; cdr3_nt: TGTGCCTGGAGCGGGGGCGATCAGCCCCAGCATTTT; cdr3_aa: CAWSGGDQPQHF
v_call: TRBV11-2; clone_size: few; j_call: TRBJ1-6; d_call: .; cdr3_nt: TGTGCCAGCAGCCCCGGGACAAAGAATTCACCCCTCCACTTT; cdr3_aa: CASSPGTKNSPLHF
v_call: TRBV2; clone_size: few; j_call: TRBJ2-3; d_call: .; cdr3_nt: TGTGCCAGCAGTGAAGCGGGCAGGTCAGATACGCAGTATTTT; cdr3_aa: CASSEAGRSDTQYF
v_call: TRBV7-2; clone_size: few; j_call: TRBJ2-5; d_call: TRBD2; cdr3_nt: TGTGCCAGCAGCCCTGGACTAGCTATGGAGACCCAGTACTTC; cdr3_aa: CASSPGLAMETQYF
v_call: TRBV12-3/TRBV12-4; clone_size: many; j_call: TRBJ2-2; d_call: .; cdr3_nt: TGTGCCAGCAGTTTCGTCCGGGAGAGTACCGGGGAGCTGTTTTTT; cdr3_aa: CASSFVRESTGELFF
v_call: TRBV5-6; clone_size: few; j_call: TRBJ2-5; d_call: .; cdr3_nt: TGTGCCAGCAGCTTGTTATCAGGGGTAGAGACCCAGTACTTC; cdr3_aa: CASSLLSGVETQYF
v_call: TRBV2; clone_size: few; j_call: TRBJ2-3; d_call: .; cdr3_nt: TGTGCCAGCAGGGGGGGACAGCAAATCACAGATACGCAGTATTTT; cdr3_aa: CASRGGQQITDTQYF
v_call: TRBV10-3; clone_size: many; j_call: TRBJ2-7; d_call: .; cdr3_nt: TGTGCCATCAAGGACGAACGGGTCTCCTACGAGCAGTACTTC; cdr3_aa: CAIKDERVSYEQYF
v_call: TRBV5-1; clone_size: few; j_call: TRBJ2-1; d_call: .; cdr3_nt: TGCGCCAGCAGAGGGGGATACAATGAGCAGTTCTTC; cdr3_aa: CASRGGYNEQFF
v_call: TRBV24-1; clone_size: .; j_call: TRBJ1-5; d_call: TRBD1; cdr3_nt: TGTGCCACCAGTGATTCCGGGACAGGGGCGAATCAGCCCCAGCATTTT; cdr3_aa: CATSDSGTGANQPQHF
v_call: TRBV20-1; clone_size: .; j_call: TRBJ1-4; d_call: .; cdr3_nt: TGCAGTGCCCCTATACGGGGCGGTGAAAAACTGTTTTTT; cdr3_aa: CSAPIRGGEKLFF
v_call: TRBV9; clone_size: few; j_call: TRBJ2-5; d_call: .; cdr3_nt: TGTGCCAGCAGCGTAGGGGTGGCCGAGACCCAGTACTTC; cdr3_aa: CASSVGVAETQYF
v_call: TRBV24-1; clone_size: many; j_call: TRBJ2-3; d_call: .; cdr3_nt: TGTGCCACCAGTGATTTGAAGGGGGATAGGTCGAGAGATACGCAGTATTTT; cdr3_aa: CATSDLKGDRSRDTQYF
v_call: TRBV29-1; clone_size: .; j_call: TRBJ1-6; d_call: TRBD1; cdr3_nt: TGCAGCGTCCGACAGGGGAGCGGGACCCTCCACTTT; cdr3_aa: CSVRQGSGTLHF
v_call: TRBV6-1; clone_size: few; j_call: TRBJ1-1; d_call: .; cdr3_nt: TGTGCCAGCAGTGAAAAAGCAGGGGTCCCAAACACTGAAGCTTTCTTT; cdr3_aa: CASSEKAGVPNTEAFF
v_call: TRBV12-3/TRBV12-4; clone_size: many; j_call: TRBJ1-2; d_call: .; cdr3_nt: TGTGCCAGCAGTTTAGGACGTGACTATGGCTACACCTTC; cdr3_aa: CASSLGRDYGYTF